These 24 T cell receptor beta chains were sequenced from one sample in a study of blood T cell repertoires in COVID-19. TCRdb's table, derived via immunoSEQ multiplex PCR, lists solely in-frame clones and lacks some. The data contain 190,000 or so clones, just under 80% of them singletons. Sequencing was done on a sample of peripheral blood. The source of these receptors is a woman aged 80 or over with active or convalescent COVID-19.

In its sample, this clone was seen once. This chain connects TRBV10-3 to TRBJ2-3; no clear D gene. Germline CDR1 ENHRY, CDR2 SYGVKD. The CDR3 is 13 residues long. V was shortened by 4 bases and J by 5 bases, with 10 bases between the two germline ends. DNA for the CDR3: TGTGCCATCAGTGGCAAACCGGGAGATACGCAGTATTTT. This translates into CAISGKPGDTQYF.

V gene TRBV4-3 combines with J gene TRBJ2-3; 13 bases align to TRBD2. With 6 bases clipped from V and 2 bases from J, the junction kept 5 bases outside the gene matches. This CDR3 is built from 16 residues. Germline CDR1 and CDR2: LGHNA and YSLEER. Here the CDR3 reads CASRQGLAGPTDTQYF. The CDR3 DNA follows: TGCGCCAGCAGACAGGGACTAGCGGGGCCCACAGATACGCAGTATTTT.

The chain recombines TRBV25-1 with TRBJ2-7; unclear D gene. V shed 4 bases and J shed 3 bases, with 4 bases lying between them. The CDR3 runs to 11 residues. Germline V gene lookup returns CDR1 MGHDK and CDR2 SYGVNS. The CDR3: CASSVYYEQYF. DNA for the CDR3: TGTGCCAGCAGTGTTTACTACGAGCAGTACTTC.

The J gene is TRBJ2-5, the V gene TRBV5-5, with 9 bases that match TRBD1. CDR3 length equals 14 residues. Germline CDR1 SGHKS, CDR2 YYEKEE (reference sequence). V gave up 6 bases and J gave up 4 bases; unmatched junction bases: 7. CDR3 amino acids: CASITDRGGETQYF. For the CDR3, the DNA is TGTGCCAGCATCACGGACAGGGGTGGAGAGACCCAGTACTTC.

This chain connects TRBV7-2 to TRBJ2-3; a possible D gene is TRBD1 (6 bases). Trimming removed 7 bases at V and 2 bases at J, with 13 bases between. CDR1 and CDR2 from the germline V gene are SGHTA and FQGNSA. The CDR3 is 14 residues long. CDR3: CASTSTGVTDTQYF. CDR3 sequence (DNA): TGTGCCAGCACCTCGACAGGAGTCACAGATACGCAGTATTTT.

The CDR3, as DNA: TGTGCCAGCAGTTTCATAGGGGGTTTCAGCAATCAGCCCCAGCATTTT. This translates into CASSFIGGFSNQPQHF. The chain employs TRBV27 and TRBJ1-5, with D possibly TRBD1 on 6 matching bases. The germline CDR1 and CDR2 sequences are MNHEY and SMNVEV (reference sequence). This CDR3 has 16 amino acids. Trimming took off 3 bases at V and 1 base at J, with 13 bases between the two ends.

This clone was found a few times. V and J are TRBV11-2 and TRBJ2-7; the match to TRBD2 covers 8 bases. The V gene's germline CDR1 is SGHAT and CDR2 FQNNGV. V was clipped by 1 base and J by 3 bases; unmatched bases: 5. The CDR3 has 15 amino acids. In DNA form, the CDR3 reads TGTGCCAGCAGCTTAGTCGGGGGGGGCTTCTACGAGCAGTACTTC. Protein sequence: CASSLVGGGFYEQYF.

The chain uses TRBV10-2 and TRBJ2-5, with unresolved D. Per the germline V gene, CDR1 is WSHSY and CDR2 is SAAADI. The CDR3 covers 11 residues. V was pared by 4 bases and J by 2 bases, with 2 bases between. The CDR3 is CASSAQETQYF. The DNA of the CDR3 is TGCGCCAGCAGTGCACAAGAGACCCAGTACTTC.

The J gene is TRBJ2-2, the V gene TRBV10-3; tentative D call: TRBD2 (5 bases). CDR3 length: 13 amino acids. The V gene lost 2 bases and the J gene lost 6 bases, with 7 bases spanning the gap. CDR1 ENHRY and CDR2 SYGVKD come from the germline V gene. In nucleotides, the CDR3 is TGTGCCATCAGTGAGACGGAGGCCGGGGAGCTGTTTTTT. Translation gives CAISETEAGELFF.

The genes are TRBV18 and TRBJ1-2; TRBD1 matches 10 bases. The CDR3 runs 20 residues. V dropped 3 bases and J dropped 3; count of bases not matched to a gene: 19. Germline assignment: CDR1 KGHSH and CDR2 LQKENI. CDR3 in amino acids: CASSPFSPGQGFSGDYGYTF. Here the CDR3 DNA reads TGTGCCAGCTCACCCTTCTCACCGGGACAGGGGTTCTCGGGGGACTATGGCTACACCTTC.

This chain uses TRBV5-1 with TRBJ2-7; perhaps TRBD1 as D (5 bases). Deletions cut 4 bases from V and 3 bases from J, with 8 bases between. CDR1 and CDR2 (germline): SGHRS, YFSETQ. The CDR3 is made up of 12 amino acids. CDR3 in amino acids: CASSPGIYEQYF. In nucleotides, the CDR3 is TGCGCCAGCAGCCCAGGGATCTACGAGCAGTACTTC. The full variable domain, with the rest looked up from reference TRBV5-1 and TRBJ2-7, is KAGVTQTPRYLIKTRGQQVTLSCSPISGHRSVSWYQQTPGQGLQFLFEYFSETQRNKGNFPGRFSGRQFSNSRSEMNVSTLELGDSALYLCASSPGIYEQYFGPGTRLTVT.

The chain employs TRBV10-3 and TRBJ1-2, with 7 bases aligning to TRBD1. V dropped 6 bases and J dropped 0; count of bases not matched to a gene: 4. CDR3 length: 14 residues. Germline CDR1 and CDR2: ENHRY and SYGVKD. The DNA of the CDR3 is TGTGCCATCAGAGGGGGCGAAGCTAACTATGGCTACACCTTC. Translation: CAIRGGEANYGYTF.

The chain links TRBV6-6 to TRBJ1-2; 8 positions match TRBD1. Germline V gene sequence: CDR1 MNHNY, CDR2 SVGAGI (reference sequence). The CDR3 consists of 15 residues. Trimming at V came to 2 bases and at J to 1 base, leaving 3 bases not matched to a gene. Here the CDR3 reads CASSYVDRDNYGYTF. The CDR3 DNA sequence: TGTGCCAGCAGTTACGTGGACAGGGATAACTATGGCTACACCTTC.

The J gene is TRBJ2-2, the V gene TRBV12-3 or TRBV12-4; D is possibly TRBD1 (5 bases). This CDR3 spans 13 amino acids. V gave up 5 bases and J gave up 9 bases, with 13 bases separating them. CDR3 DNA: TGTGCCAGCAGTCCTCAGGGATTGCGGGAGCTGTTTTTT. Translating gives CASSPQGLRELFF.

This clone has just one count. The chain uses TRBV14 and TRBJ2-2; 7 nucleotides match TRBD2. The CDR3 spans 15 residues. V lost 5 bases to trimming and J lost 5 bases; unmatched junction nucleotides: 8. Germline lookup yields CDR1 SGHDN and CDR2 FVKESK. The CDR3: CASSSSGAGTGELFF. The CDR3 DNA reads as TGTGCCAGCAGCTCCAGCGGGGCCGGGACCGGGGAGCTGTTTTTT.

The V call is TRBV29-1, the J call TRBJ2-5; tentative D call: TRBD1 (7 bases). The CDR3 consists of 12 residues. V lost 4 bases and J 5 bases, leaving 11 bases between the germline ends. Germline CDR1 and CDR2: SQVTM and ANQGSEA. DNA for the CDR3: TGCAGCGTTGCAGGGGGGCTCGAGACCCAGTACTTC. This sequence encodes CSVAGGLETQYF.

The chain combines TRBV27 with TRBJ1-2, with 7 bases lining up with TRBD1. The germline gives CDR1 MNHEY, CDR2 SMNVEV (reference sequence). Trimming took 8 bases from V and 8 from J; bases not matched to a gene: 17. The CDR3 contains 15 residues. The CDR3 region has the DNA TGTGCCAGCGGATCCTCCGGGACAGCTCCGACCGGCTACACCTTC. Encoded protein: CASGSSGTAPTGYTF.

This sequence joins TRBV28 and TRBJ2-2; 8 nucleotides match TRBD1. Germline V gene lookup returns CDR1 MDHEN and CDR2 SYDVKM. The length of the CDR3 is 19 residues. V gave up 5 bases and J gave up 0 bases; unmatched junction bases: 14. The CDR3 nucleotides read TGTGCCAGCAGTGACCGACTCGGACAGGGACATTCGAACACCGGGGAGCTGTTTTTT. This gives the protein CASSDRLGQGHSNTGELFF.

The chain joins TRBV9 to TRBJ2-5; a possible D gene is TRBD1 (5 bases). Germline values: CDR1 SGDLS, CDR2 YYNGEE. Deletions cut 0 bases from V and 5 bases from J, with 14 bases between. The CDR3 contains 15 residues. In DNA form, the CDR3 reads TGTGCCAGCAGCGTAGCCTCAGGGTGGTCGGAGACCCAGTACTTC. This gives the protein CASSVASGWSETQYF.

This rearrangement joins TRBV5-4 to TRBJ2-7; TRBD1 might be the D (5 bases). Germline lookup yields CDR1 SGHNT and CDR2 YYREEE (reference sequence). This CDR3 spans 14 amino acids. The V and J ends lost 4 bases and 5 bases respectively, with 16 bases between them. CDR3 protein: CASSPPTGSDEQYF. Here the CDR3 DNA reads TGTGCCAGCAGCCCCCCCACAGGATCCGACGAGCAGTACTTC. The entire variable domain, with the rest obtained from reference TRBV5-4 and TRBJ2-7, is as follows: ETGVTQSPTHLIKTRGQQVTLRCSSQSGHNTVSWYQQALGQGPQFIFQYYREEENGRGNFPPRFSGLQFPNYSSELNVNALELDDSALYLCASSPPTGSDEQYFGPGTRLTVT.

The DNA for the CDR3 is TGTGCCAGCAGCTCCCCTTTTGGGGACACCCAGGGGTATGGCTACACCTTC. It encodes CASSSPFGDTQGYGYTF. This sequence joins TRBV7-9 and TRBJ1-2; D might be TRBD1 (6 bases). Trimming stripped 4 bases from V and 5 bases from J, with 23 bases between. Germline V gives CDR1 SEHNR, CDR2 FQNEAQ (reference sequence). The CDR3 extends over 17 amino acids.

This chain links TRBV6-1 with TRBJ2-5; 9 bases agree with TRBD2. V shed 4 bases and J 4 bases; nucleotides not matched to a gene: 13. The CDR3 is made up of 17 amino acids. Germline V gives CDR1 MNHNS, CDR2 SASEGT. CDR3 coding DNA: TGTGCCAGCAGTGTTCGGGCTAGCGGGGTGTCGGCAGAGACCCAGTACTTC. Translating gives CASSVRASGVSAETQYF.

This clone came up a few times. The rearrangement links TRBV21-1 to TRBJ2-1; TRBD2 is taken as the D call from the table, unchecked against the DNA. TRBV21-1 is noted as a pseudogene. The CDR3 extends over 11 amino acids. The CDR3 nucleotides read TGTGCCAGCAGCAAAGGGCCGGGAAAGTTCTTC. Translating it yields CASSKGPGKFF.

The rearrangement links TRBV12-3 or TRBV12-4 to TRBJ2-7; unclear D gene. The CDR3 consists of 12 residues. Between the trimmed V and J ends, which lost 6 bases and 2 bases, there was a span of 8 bases. The CDR3 is CASSRLTYEQYF. The CDR3 DNA follows: TGTGCCAGCAGCCGCCTAACCTACGAGCAGTACTTC.